This T cell receptor (beta chain) was identified in a study of T cells in Graves' hyperthyroidism and ophthalmopathy. Amplified regions were TCR beta CDR3 sequences from RNA transcripts. Using the HTBI primer set, a first-round RT-PCR was run on the TCR CDR3. One entry per CDR3 protein, called by TCRdb with MiXCR from the multiplex PCR reads. The data hold 250,000 to 300,000 distinct CDR3 sequences, with 15% to 20% observed a single time. This clonotype showed up many times. Its antigen is unidentified. Ophthalmopathy in the patients scored at least 3 on Clinical Activity Score and at least 4 on NOSPECS grade, lasting under 3 months. Patients were excluded because of uncontrolled infection, other autoimmune disease, pregnancy or lactation. Findings and caveats of the study: Most expanded thyroid clonotypes above 0.001 also appeared in blood.

The CDR3 runs to 13 residues. V was clipped by 6 bases and J by 7 bases, with 16 bases between them. The germline gives CDR1 KGHSH, CDR2 LQKENI. Sequencing used blood. The V gene is TRBV18, the J gene TRBJ2-7; D unclear. This receptor was identified in a man aged 50 or older with Graves' ophthalmopathy. The CDR3 protein is CASSELSLGEQYF. As DNA, the CDR3 is TGTGCCAGCTCTGAGTTGTCCTTGGGGGAGCAGTACTTC. The full variable domain, its missing parts supplied by reference TRBV18 and TRBJ2-7, is NAGVMQNPRHLVRRRGQEARLRCSPMKGHSHVYWYRQLPEEGLKFMVYLQKENIIDESGMPKERFSAEFPKEGPSILRIQQVVRGDSAAYFCASSELSLGEQYFGPGTRLTVT.